This T cell receptor (beta chain) was retrieved from a study of cytomegalovirus exposure and HLA in healthy donors. Across the whole study: A subsequent analysis reported that the roughly 120 validation repertoires were produced on the same platform that had also been used for the approximately 710 first-cohort repertoires. Broader study findings: Cytomegalovirus association was listed for around 170 TCR beta chains. Many donors carried some public TCRs, although rarity characterized most TCR sequences. Cytomegalovirus status was reportedly diagnosed by the classifier with high specificity and sensitivity.

This CDR3 is built from 14 residues. V gave up 2 bases and J gave up 4 bases; unmatched junction bases: 5. Germline V lookup: CDR1 MNHEY, CDR2 SVGAGI. Profiling relied on immunoSEQ multiplex PCR, and the TCRdb table lists in-frame clones only, not all of them. The repertoire has 67,000 or so clones, about 94% of them found once; the top ten carry around 1.5%. To note about this clone: As yet, its antigen is unknown.

The genes are TRBV6-5 and TRBJ2-7; 7 bases line up with TRBD2. Material for sequencing was PBMCs. The origin of this receptor is a man aged 18 to 29 in good health and CMV-seropositive. The CDR3 is CASSYGSGGYEQYF. The CDR3 bases are TGTGCCAGCAGTTACGGATCGGGGGGATACGAGCAGTACTTC.